The rows below give T cell receptor beta chains drawn from one sample of a study of blood T cells in healthy people across ages. TCRdb processed the 5' RACE reads anew with MiXCR; each CDR3 protein has one entry. The data contain around 1,800,000 distinct CDR3 sequences, more than 35% of them singletons. Sequenced input: blood. These receptors all stem from a human donor in good health. The conserved cysteine and the conserved F or W are not part of the CDR3 here.

v_call cdr3_aa
TRBV10-3 AISESSVNEKLF
TRBV4-3 ASSPSSGQGYGYT
TRBV24-1 ATSDFRLVGTDTQY
TRBV6-2/TRBV6-3 ASNGGTTYEQY
TRBV7-9 ASSPGTGRSQPQH
TRBV20-1 SARGAGGGPSYEQY
TRBV7-6 ASMGRVRETQY
TRBV7-9 ASSSPGTGFAEQY
TRBV20-1 SAREERGLAYEQY
TRBV28 TSSLYDGAGQY
TRBV7-6 ASSLTGQGLSTDTQY
TRBV29-1 SVQTGQLVSSSYEQY
TRBV27 ASSGIGQVPREQY
TRBV5-1 ASSLRPSSYNSPLH
TRBV6-4 ASSVPQSSYNEQF
TRBV7-9 ASRVQGSLINEQF